The clone carrying this T cell receptor beta chain has just a few counts. This entry is derived from a study of blood T cell repertoires in COVID-19. The CDR3 spans 14 residues. Per the germline V gene, CDR1 is SEHNR and CDR2 is FQNEAQ (reference sequence). V lost 5 bases and J lost 4, with 14 bases in between. In Seattle, patients joined the study during active infection and were tracked longitudinally. Original processing methods: Reference gene primer amplification gave nucleated cell count estimates. Clones were read by immunoSEQ multiplex PCR, and TCRdb kept only the in-frame ones, dropping some. From that table come the V and J calls and clone size; the DNA was used to work out D and trimming. There are about 250,000 clones in the sample; approximately 88% occur only once, and roughly 6.8% lies in the top ten.

Material for sequencing was peripheral blood. This sequence was found in a woman in her 30s with COVID-19, enrolled during active disease. The chain employs TRBV7-9 and TRBJ2-5; perhaps TRBD2 as D (5 bases). The CDR3 is CASSPNLAGETQYF. DNA for the CDR3: TGTGCCAGCAGCCCTAACCTGGCGGGAGAGACCCAGTACTTC.